This T cell receptor beta chain was retrieved from a study of CD8+ T cells in alopecia areata. Whole-study results and caveats: Lesional scalp, notably in alopecia totalis/universalis, had clonality above that of normal scalp.

The CDR3 sequence is 15 residues long. The V and J ends lost 1 base and 0 bases respectively, with 10 bases between them. CDR1 is NSQYPW and CDR2 is LRSPGD in the germline V gene (reference sequence). On this clone itself: What it binds is not known. The genes and germline here are from mouse. With the read ending 4 residues before the CDR3 end, the germline J gene is used to fill in that end.

In each case, RNA was isolated and then reverse transcribed into cDNA as the sequencing template. Assay used: immunoSEQ multiplex PCR; TCRdb lists only in-frame clones, some missing. Recorded here are around 100,000 clones, none singletons. The chain combines TRBV1 with TRBJ2-7; unclear D gene. The receptor was derived from a C3H/HeJ mouse with alopecia areata. MHC haplotype of the mouse line: H2-k. Material: lesional skin. This CDR3 is CTCSAGDKSSYEQYF. The DNA read from the CDR3 is TGCACCTGCAGTGCAGGAGACAAGAGCTCCTAT.